This T cell receptor (beta chain) was identified in a study of OX40 agonist ivuxolimab in advanced cancers. Here immunoSEQ multiplex PCR was the method, and the copy in TCRdb shows in-frame clones only, minus some. The repertoire has 75,000 to 100,000 clones, approximately 90% of them found once; the top ten carry around 1.8%. This clone has only a few counts. V lost 0 bases to trimming and J lost 4 bases, with 22 bases between them. Per germline, CDR1 GTSNPN and CDR2 SVGIG (reference sequence). The CDR3 runs 18 residues. The sequence was collected from an adult with an advanced solid tumor such as melanoma, head and neck, liver or kidney cancer. The sample in question was CD4+ or CD8+ T cells sorted from blood, obtained in a trial of the OX40 agonist ivuxolimab. The J gene is TRBJ2-1, the V gene TRBV30, with D possibly TRBD1 on 6 matching bases. The CDR3: CAWSVWGSRVRGYNEQFF. The CDR3 DNA reads TGTGCCTGGAGTGTATGGGGTTCGCGGGTGAGGGGGTACAATGAGCAGTTCTTC.